Sequencing of this T cell receptor beta chain was carried out in a study of T cells in narcolepsy. Overall study findings and caveats: Reportedly, autoreactive clonotypes were serially detected in patients' blood but not controls'. In some patient and control memory CD4+ samples, autoreactive clones were absent.

The repertoire was sequenced with immunoSEQ multiplex PCR; TCRdb's copy has only in-frame clones and lacks some. The data hold just under 35,000 clones, with less than 90% observed a single time. A word on this clone: Its antigen is still unknown.

Sequenced material: memory (CD45RA-) CD4+ T cells from blood. This TCR was sampled from a human donor in good health.

CDR3 protein: CASSRQGAPNQPQHF. The DNA of the CDR3 is TGTGCCAGCAGCAGACAGGGGGCCCCGAATCAGCCCCAGCATTTT. J is TRBJ1-5 and V is TRBV11-2; 10 nucleotides line up with TRBD1. CDR1 is SGHAT, CDR2 FQNNGV, per germline. CDR3 size: 15 residues. V lost 5 bases, J lost 4 bases, and 5 bases stayed unmatched.